The 19 T cell receptor beta chains in this list originate from one sample, sequenced in a study of T cells in women clearing cervical HPV infection. The data were produced by immunoSEQ multiplex PCR, yet TCRdb's version contains in-frame clones alone and is incomplete. Seen in this sample are tens of thousands of clones; the ten most common clones hold around 6%. Sequenced material: blood buffy coat. These receptors all come from a woman aged 18-69 years with a cervical HPV16 infection that either progressed to CIN3+ or cleared (not recorded which).

About this clone: Read data end 3 residues before the CDR3 end; the end is taken from the germline J gene. The rearrangement links TRBV5-8 to TRBJ1-5; unclear D gene. The germline gives CDR1 SGHTS, CDR2 YDEGEE. The germline V and J ends were trimmed by 4 bases and 7 bases, with 12 bases remaining between them. The CDR3 consists of 13 residues. CDR3 sequence reads: CASSPRVRQPQHF. The sequenced part of the CDR3 DNA is TGTGCCAGCAGCCCACGAGTAAGGCAGCCC.

On this clone itself: Read sequence stops 3 residues before the CDR3 end, and the germline J gene provides the missing end. The rearrangement joins TRBV20-1 to TRBJ2-7, with D tentatively TRBD1 (6 bases). The CDR3 has 11 residues. Trimming cost V 6 bases and J 3 bases, with 9 bases left between them. CDR1 DFQATT and CDR2 SNEGSKA come from the germline V gene (reference sequence). The sequenced CDR3 bases are TGCAGTGCCAGGGGTGGCTACGAG. Protein sequence: CSARGGYE. The complete CDR3 protein is CSARGGYEQYF.

On this clone: Sequencing ends 3 residues short of the CDR3 end; the germline J gene provides the rest. J is TRBJ2-3 and V is TRBV12-3 or TRBV12-4; unclear D gene. The CDR3 is made up of 14 amino acids. Trimming took off 6 bases at V and 2 bases at J, with 12 bases between the two ends. CDR3 residues: CASRSLGITDTQYF. The covered CDR3 bases are TGTGCCAGCAGGTCCCTAGGAATCACAGATACG.

As regards this clone: The read ends 3 residues shy of where the CDR3 ends; the end is completed using the germline J gene. The chain combines TRBV19 with TRBJ1-1; D gene uncertain. There are 13 residues in the CDR3. The germline gives CDR1 LNHDA, CDR2 SQIVND (reference sequence). CDR3 protein: CASSIGGLREAFF. Partial CDR3 DNA: TGTGCCAGTAGTATAGGCGGGTTACGCGAA.

A remark on this clone: Read data end 3 residues before the CDR3 end; the end is taken from the germline J gene. The chain is built from TRBV28 and TRBJ1-6; possible D gene TRBD1, 6 bases. Germline V gene data show CDR1 as MDHEN and CDR2 as SYDVKM. This CDR3 has 14 residues. Trimming removed 5 bases from V and 7 bases from J, with 12 bases in between. The CDR3 loop is CASSPTGKNSPLHF. CDR3 DNA (partial): TGTGCCAGCAGTCCTACAGGGAAAAATTCACCC.

Its frequency marks this clone as medium-sized. Incomplete CDR3 DNA: TGTGCCAGCAGGCGGGACAGGAACAATGAG. Protein product: CASRRDRNNE. The CDR3 reads in full as CASRRDRNNEQFF. J is TRBJ2-1 and V is TRBV2, with TRBD1 matching 8 bases. The read halts 3 residues ahead of the CDR3 end, with the missing end drawn from the germline J gene. The CDR3 sequence is 13 residues long. J gave up 5 bases and V 6 bases, and 3 bases lay outside the gene matches. The germline V gene encodes CDR1 SNHLY and CDR2 FYNNEI. Variable domain in full (rest from reference TRBV2 and TRBJ2-1): EPEVTQTPSHQVTQMGQEVILRCVPISNHLYFYWYRQILGQKVEFLVSFYNNEISEKSEIFDDQFSVERPDGSNFTLKIRSTKLEDSAMYFCASRRDRNNEQFFGPGTRLTVL.

Partial CDR3 DNA: TGCAGTGCTGGACAGGACCGCAATCAGCCC. Translated: CSAGQDRNQP. The full-length CDR3 reads as CSAGQDRNQPQHF. This rearrangement joins TRBV20-1 to TRBJ1-5, with TRBD1 matching over 7 bases. The read terminates 3 residues ahead of where the CDR3 ends, so the germline J gene completes it. The CDR3 totals 13 residues. V shed 5 bases and J 2 bases; nucleotides not matched to a gene: 3. Per the germline V gene, CDR1 is DFQATT and CDR2 is SNEGSKA (reference sequence).

Points on this clone: The read gets to within 3 residues of the CDR3 end, and the germline J gene fills in the rest. The chain joins TRBV20-1 to TRBJ2-7; possible D gene TRBD1, 5 bases. V lost 3 bases and J lost 6, with 9 bases in between. Germline V gives CDR1 DFQATT, CDR2 SNEGSKA (reference sequence). This CDR3 is built from 11 residues. The CDR3 here is CSARYRTEQYF. The CDR3 DNA, read in part, is TGCAGTGCTAGGTACAGGACCGAG.

As regards this clone: The read stops 3 residues short of the end of the CDR3; the missing end is completed from the germline J gene. The chain combines TRBV6-1 with TRBJ1-5; 7 bases map to TRBD1. The CDR3 spans 15 residues. Germline CDR1 MNHNS, CDR2 SASEGT. Unmatched junction bases numbered 2, after V lost 0 bases and J lost 3 bases. The CDR3 bases that were read are TGTGCCAGCAGTGAAGCGACAGGGCCCAATCAGCCC. As protein: CASSEATGPNQP. The entire CDR3 protein reads CASSEATGPNQPQHF.

As regards this clone: The sequence runs out 3 residues before the end of the CDR3; the remainder is reconstructed from the germline J gene. The chain recombines TRBV7-2 with TRBJ2-7, with a weak D call TRBD1 (6 bases). V was cut by 4 bases and J by 3 bases, with 16 bases left in between. CDR3 length: 15 amino acids. Germline CDR1 is SGHTA and CDR2 is FQGNSA. The CDR3 DNA, read in part, is TGTGCCAGCAGCTCCCCAAACACCAGGGGCTACGAG. It specifies CASSSPNTRGYE. The entire CDR3 reads CASSSPNTRGYEQYF.

Comments on this clone: The missing CDR3 end, 3 residues past where the read stops, is filled in from the germline J gene. The chain carries TRBV5-8 and TRBJ2-3; 8 nucleotides align to TRBD1. The CDR3 contains 15 residues. CDR1 and CDR2 (germline): SGHTS, YDEGEE. Trimming removed 6 bases from V and 2 bases from J; junction bases left unmatched: 8. The CDR3 reads CASTRGQEDTDTQYF. The sequenced CDR3 bases are TGTGCCAGCACCCGGGGACAGGAAGACACAGATACG.

Comments on this clone: The CDR3 end lies 3 residues beyond the end of the read and is filled in from the germline J gene. This chain links TRBV6-1 with TRBJ2-1, with 7 positions matching TRBD1. This CDR3 comprises 14 residues. J lost 8 bases, V lost 3 bases, and 7 bases had no gene match. Germline CDR1 MNHNS, CDR2 SASEGT. This chain's CDR3 is CASSDETGVDEQFF. CDR3 bases read: TGTGCCAGCAGTGATGAAACAGGGGTTGATGAG.

Regarding this clone: The read gets to within 3 residues of the CDR3 end, and the germline J gene fills in the rest. This chain uses TRBV20-1 with TRBJ2-2, with D perhaps matching TRBD2 (6 bases). V lost 6 bases, J lost 4 bases, and 15 bases lay in between. The V gene's germline CDR1 is DFQATT and CDR2 SNEGSKA (reference sequence). The CDR3 is 14 amino acids. The CDR3 loop reads CSARSGSGTGELFF. The CDR3 bases that were read are TGCAGTGCAAGAAGCGGGTCGGGCACCGGGGAG.

With regard to this clone: The read stops 3 residues short of the end of the CDR3; the missing end is completed from the germline J gene. The chain carries TRBV20-1 and TRBJ2-1; 14 nucleotides agree with TRBD2. The CDR3 length is 13 residues. The V gene end was trimmed by 5 bases and the J gene end by 9 bases; junction bases not matched to a gene: 3. Germline CDR1 is DFQATT and CDR2 is SNEGSKA (reference sequence). CDR3 amino acids: CSAPGLAGAEQFF. CDR3 DNA (partial): TGCAGTGCTCCGGGACTAGCGGGAGCTGAG.

As concerns this clone: The read ends 3 residues shy of where the CDR3 ends; the end is completed using the germline J gene. The rearrangement links TRBV5-1 to TRBJ2-5; 7 bases agree with TRBD1. J was trimmed by 3 bases and V by 4 bases; bases with no gene match: 6. The CDR3 length is 14 residues. The germline V gene has CDR1 SGHRS and CDR2 YFSETQ. CDR3 residues: CASSPRTGKETQYF. The part of the CDR3 DNA that was read is TGCGCCAGCAGCCCGAGGACAGGAAAAGAGACC. Filled out from reference TRBV5-1 and TRBJ2-5, the complete variable domain reads KAGVTQTPRYLIKTRGQQVTLSCSPISGHRSVSWYQQTPGQGLQFLFEYFSETQRNKGNFPGRFSGRQFSNSRSEMNVSTLELGDSALYLCASSPRTGKETQYFGPGTRLLVL.

About this clone: The sequence runs out 3 residues before the end of the CDR3; the remainder is reconstructed from the germline J gene. The gene calls are TRBV6-2 or TRBV6-3 and TRBJ2-1, with 14 bases that match TRBD2. The CDR3 loop spans 16 amino acids. Trimming cost V 7 bases and J 7 bases; bases outside gene matches: 9. CDR1 and CDR2 from the germline V gene are MNHEY and SVGEGT. The CDR3 bases that were read are TGTGCCAGCACCATGGGACTAGCGGGAGTCGAGAATGAG. Translating it yields CASTMGLAGVENE. In full, the CDR3 reads CASTMGLAGVENEQFF.

A word on this clone: Sequencing ends 3 residues short of the CDR3 end; the germline J gene provides the rest. The V gene is TRBV20-1, the J gene TRBJ2-2, with 9 bases lining up with TRBD1. In germline, CDR1 is DFQATT, CDR2 SNEGSKA (reference sequence). The CDR3 is 16 residues long. V lost 6 bases, J lost 8 bases, and 16 bases stayed unmatched. The CDR3 protein is CSANNPGQGTDGELFF. CDR3 bases read: TGCAGTGCAAATAACCCGGGACAGGGTACGGATGGGGAG.

In the case of this clone: The sequence runs out 3 residues before the end of the CDR3; the remainder is reconstructed from the germline J gene. The chain uses TRBV12-3 or TRBV12-4 and TRBJ2-3; TRBD2 matches 9 bases. J gave up 3 bases and V 4 bases, and 5 bases lay outside the gene matches. This CDR3 has 15 residues. CDR3 loop: CASSYSGSRTDTQYF. The CDR3 bases that were read are TGTGCCAGCAGTTATAGCGGGAGTCGAACAGATACG.

Regarding this clone: Read sequence stops 3 residues before the CDR3 end, and the germline J gene provides the missing end. The V gene is TRBV6-1, the J gene TRBJ2-7; D call uncertain. The CDR3 has 15 residues. Trimming pared 2 bases from V and 2 bases from J, leaving 13 bases between. Germline V gene lookup returns CDR1 MNHNS and CDR2 SASEGT. This CDR3 is CASSEPGHTTYEQYF. The sequenced CDR3 bases are TGTGCCAGCAGTGAACCTGGCCACACTACCTACGAG.